Below are 14 T cell receptor beta chains sequenced from a single sample in a study of PD-1 blockade in classical Hodgkin lymphoma. Some clones are missing from TCRdb's copy, which holds only in-frame ones; the method was immunoSEQ multiplex PCR. The data contain roughly 70,000 clones, 93% of them singletons. Time point meaning: newly diagnosed, previously untreated cHL patient sample. Source material: peripheral blood mononuclear cells (PBMCs). The receptors stem from a human donor with classical Hodgkin lymphoma.

This sequence joins TRBV4-2 and TRBJ2-7; TRBD2 is a possible D gene (6 bases). Germline assignment: CDR1 LGHNA and CDR2 YNFKEQ. The length of the CDR3 is 13 residues. Trimming took 4 bases from V and 5 from J, leaving 12 bases between them. CDR3 nucleotides: TGTGCCAGCAGCCGGGGACTGGCTGACGAGCAGTACTTC. Amino acids: CASSRGLADEQYF.

The V call is TRBV4-1, the J call TRBJ1-3; 9 bases fit TRBD1. The germline V gene has CDR1 MGHRA and CDR2 YSYEKL. This CDR3 is 16 amino acids long. Trimming cost V 3 bases and J 2 bases; bases outside gene matches: 5. CDR3 loop: CASSQARDRAGNTIYF. The CDR3 DNA sequence: TGCGCCAGCAGCCAGGCCAGGGACAGGGCTGGAAACACCATATATTTT.

This clone was counted a single time. Other DNA sequences of this sample code for an identical CDR3. The chain uses TRBV18 and TRBJ1-2; no reliable D call. Germline lookup yields CDR1 KGHSH and CDR2 LQKENI. The CDR3 contains 13 residues. Trimming left V 6 bases short and J 5 bases short, with 13 bases between. The CDR3 here is CASSLGWTYGYTF. CDR3 sequence (DNA): TGTGCCAGCTCCCTGGGATGGACTTATGGCTACACCTTC.

The CDR3 protein is CASSKSRRDTQYF. Written as DNA, the CDR3 is TGTGCCAGCAGCAAGAGCAGGCGAGATACGCAGTATTTT. The J gene is TRBJ2-3, the V gene TRBV5-6; no reliable D call. CDR1 SGHDT and CDR2 YYEEEE come from the germline V gene. CDR3 length equals 13 residues. The ends were cut back, 4 bases at V and 5 bases at J, with 11 bases in the middle.

The DNA of the CDR3 is TGTGCCAGTAGCGAGGGCTACGAGCAGTACTTC. This codes for CASSEGYEQYF. V is TRBV19 and J is TRBJ2-7, with D possibly matching TRBD2 (5 bases). The length of the CDR3 is 11 residues. With 6 bases removed from V and 3 bases from J, the gap between germline ends came to 6 bases. Germline V CDR1 and CDR2: LNHDA, SQIVND (reference sequence).

The chain is built from TRBV10-3 and TRBJ1-2; D might be TRBD1 (5 bases). The CDR3 has 14 residues. V shed 2 bases and J shed 8 bases, with 15 bases lying between them. CDR1 and CDR2 (germline): ENHRY, SYGVKD. The CDR3 sequence: CAISELGLLKGYTF. CDR3 bases: TGTGCCATCAGTGAGCTGGGACTTTTGAAAGGCTACACCTTC.

V and J are TRBV7-9 and TRBJ2-7; the D call may be TRBD1 or TRBD2 (6 bases each). V lost 5 bases to trimming and J lost 7 bases, with 12 bases between them. Per germline, CDR1 SEHNR and CDR2 FQNEAQ (reference sequence). This CDR3 region has 12 residues. The CDR3 region has the DNA TGTGCCAGCAGCCTCGGGGGCGGGGAGCAGTACTTC. Amino acid sequence: CASSLGGGEQYF.

This clone was seen only a few times. The V gene is TRBV7-9, the J gene TRBJ2-7; 7 nucleotides match TRBD2. This CDR3 comprises 15 residues. Germline V gene sequence: CDR1 SEHNR, CDR2 FQNEAQ (reference sequence). V lost 1 base, J lost 2 bases, and 5 bases stayed unmatched. The CDR3 nucleotides are TGTGCCAGCAGCTTAGTGAGGCTAGCGGCCTACGAGCAGTACTTC. Amino acid sequence: CASSLVRLAAYEQYF. The complete variable domain, with remaining parts taken from reference TRBV7-9 and TRBJ2-7, reads DTGVSQNPRHKITKRGQNVTFRCDPISEHNRLYWYRQTLGQGPEFLTYFQNEAQLEKSRLLSDRFSAERPKGSFSTLEIQRTEQGDSAMYLCASSLVRLAAYEQYFGPGTRLTVT.

This clone was detected a few times. The chain couples TRBV5-4 to TRBJ2-5, with TRBD2 identical over 8 bases. This CDR3 region has 13 residues. Germline V gives CDR1 SGHNT, CDR2 YYREEE (reference sequence). Trimming cost V 4 bases and J 3 bases; bases outside gene matches: 2. The DNA for the CDR3 is TGTGCCAGCAGCGCCGGGAGGGAAGAGACCCAGTACTTC. Translating gives CASSAGREETQYF.

A few counts support this clone. The genes are TRBV30 and TRBJ2-2; the match to TRBD2 covers 11 bases. The CDR3 has 16 amino acids. Germline CDR1 GTSNPN, CDR2 SVGIG (reference sequence). V lost 2 bases to trimming and J lost 2 bases; unmatched junction nucleotides: 4. CDR3 nucleotides: TGTGCCTGGAGTCGACTAGCGGGAAGCAACACCGGGGAGCTGTTTTTT. This translates into CAWSRLAGSNTGELFF.

The chain links TRBV2 to TRBJ2-1; a weak D match, TRBD1 (6 bases). The CDR3 runs 15 residues. With 7 bases removed from V and 9 bases from J, the gap between germline ends came to 22 bases. Germline CDR1 SNHLY, CDR2 FYNNEI. The DNA for the CDR3 is TGTGCCAGCACCCAAACAGGGTCCTCTAGTGGTGAGCAGTTCTTC. It specifies CASTQTGSSSGEQFF. Drawing the rest from reference TRBV2 and TRBJ2-1, the complete variable domain is EPEVTQTPSHQVTQMGQEVILRCVPISNHLYFYWYRQILGQKVEFLVSFYNNEISEKSEIFDDQFSVERPDGSNFTLKIRSTKLEDSAMYFCASTQTGSSSGEQFFGPGTRLTVL.

J is TRBJ2-7 and V is TRBV20-1, with TRBD1 as a possible D gene (5 bases). V gave up 4 bases and J gave up 5 bases, with 9 bases separating them. Germline CDR1 and CDR2: DFQATT and SNEGSKA (reference sequence). This CDR3 is built from 11 residues. CDR3 sequence: CSATPGNEQYF. In DNA form, the CDR3 reads TGCAGTGCTACCCCAGGGAACGAGCAGTACTTC.

This chain joins TRBV27 and TRBJ2-6; no reliable D call. Germline values: CDR1 MNHEY, CDR2 SMNVEV (reference sequence). The CDR3 is 17 amino acids. V shed 4 bases and J shed 2 bases, with 15 bases lying between them. This CDR3 is CASSSYRSRTGANVLTF. The CDR3 coding sequence is TGTGCCAGCAGTTCCTACCGTAGCAGGACTGGGGCCAACGTCCTGACTTTC.

The genes are TRBV7-2 and TRBJ1-4; D is unclear. Germline V gives CDR1 SGHTA, CDR2 FQGNSA. V lost 1 base to trimming and J lost 4 bases, with 7 bases between them. The CDR3 is 14 residues long. The CDR3 region is CASSLDGFNEKLFF. CDR3 coding DNA: TGTGCCAGCAGCTTAGACGGCTTTAATGAAAAACTGTTTTTT.